This T cell receptor beta chain was recorded in a study of blood T cell repertoires in COVID-19 (dated by TCRdb to the early 2020s). At the level of the whole study: Samples covering the acute and convalescent phases of COVID-19 were provided by collaborators in the United States, Italy and Spain. The material from the prospective study consisted of cDNA or gDNA derived from T cells, B-cell-depleted T cells, or PBMCs. The dataset comprised deeply sampled blood TCRbeta repertoires from subjects exposed to, actively infected with, or recovered from COVID-19. A freely available public database, intended as a resource for researchers studying the immune response to SARS-CoV-2, is where the repertoires were released. The samples were drawn from the first 160 participants of the ongoing ImmuneRACE study and from some 1,300 subjects provided by 6 global collaborators. Nearly every sample came with metadata listing a de-identified subject ID, COVID-19 status, age in years and sex. Where available, HLA class I and class II types were obtained from metadata supplied by the sample provider rather than from assay-based typing. The paper's findings and limits, for the study overall: The quantity of clinical and demographic metadata differed by source and by participant and was supplied without curation.

TCRbeta CDR3 regions were amplified from genomic DNA by means of the immunoSEQ Assay, a bias-controlled multiplex PCR. Concerning the study's data processing: Nucleated cell counts per sample were estimated from amplification of reference gene primers within the assay. To quantify the absolute abundance of each unique TCRbeta CDR3 rearrangement, sequence reads were collapsed and filtered. For each sample, productive Simpson clonality was calculated as the square root of Simpson's diversity index across productive rearrangements. Entries here come from immuneACCESS through TCRdb and include only in-frame sequences with V and J called. Some clones fail to appear in such tables; in the studies checked, an unresolved V gene covers under half of the shortfall, and the cause of the remainder is unknown. That table is the source of V, J and clone size, and D and trimming were worked out from the DNA. The sample profile shows hundreds of thousands of clones; around 90% of them were found once. 0.65% to 1% of the sample belongs to the ten largest clones.

The CDR3 starts with the cysteine, ends with the phenylalanine, and has 15 residues. Just CDR3 DNA is preserved here, 45 bases in frame from base 1. V loses 0 bases at its end and J loses 4 bases; junction bases beyond the gene matches: 4. CDR1 and CDR2 are drawn from the germline V gene: SGHVS, FQNEAQ. As to this clone: What this receptor recognizes is not known. Base qualities were left out, and no much larger clone turns up one base away.

In Seattle, one collaborating source enrolled patients while the infection was active and tracked those patients longitudinally over the course of disease. Collaborating institutions collected whole blood in K2EDTA tubes following their own protocols. Collaborator samples were shipped for TCRbeta analysis as frozen whole blood, isolated PBMCs, or DNA extracted from either sample type. What was sequenced was peripheral blood. The TCR was taken from a man between 18 and 35 years old with COVID-19, enrolled during active disease. The chain couples TRBV7-8 to TRBJ2-7; the junction holds 9 bases that match TRBD1. CDR3 region: CASSLATGGFYEQYF. At the DNA level, the sequence is TGTGCCAGCAGCTTAGCAACAGGGGGCTTTTACGAGCAGTACTTC.